Following are 27 T cell receptor beta chains from one sample sequenced in a study of cytomegalovirus exposure and HLA in healthy donors. The PCR ran on 60 Vbeta and 13 Jbeta primers. Sequencing used immunoSEQ multiplex PCR; TCRdb keeps in-frame clones, though not all of them. The table includes roughly 260,000 clones, 84% detected once. The sample taken for sequencing was PBMCs. The receptor source for this set is a woman between 40 and 50 years old in good health and CMV-seropositive.

The chain carries TRBV5-1 and TRBJ2-1; D may be TRBD2 (5 bases). CDR1 SGHRS and CDR2 YFSETQ come from the germline V gene. V lost 0 bases and J lost 0, with 7 bases in between. The CDR3 length is 15 residues. CDR3 nucleotides: TGCGCCAGCAGCTTGGTAACTAGCTCCTACAATGAGCAGTTCTTC. As protein: CASSLVTSSYNEQFF. The entire variable domain, with the rest obtained from reference TRBV5-1 and TRBJ2-1, is as follows: KAGVTQTPRYLIKTRGQQVTLSCSPISGHRSVSWYQQTPGQGLQFLFEYFSETQRNKGNFPGRFSGRQFSNSRSEMNVSTLELGDSALYLCASSLVTSSYNEQFFGPGTRLTVL.

The V call is TRBV30, the J call TRBJ2-7, with a tentative D call TRBD2 (5 bases). The CDR3 is 13 residues long. Germline V gene data show CDR1 as GTSNPN and CDR2 as SVGIG (reference sequence). The V and J ends lost 0 bases and 1 base respectively, with 7 bases between them. The CDR3 nucleotides read TGTGCCTGGAGTGTAGGAGGATCCTACGAGCAGTACTTC. This translates into CAWSVGGSYEQYF. The full variable domain, its missing parts supplied by reference TRBV30 and TRBJ2-7, is SQTIHQWPATLVQPVGSPLSLECTVEGTSNPNLYWYRQAAGRGLQLLFYSVGIGQISSEVPQNLSASRPQDRQFILSSKKLLLSDSGFYLCAWSVGGSYEQYFGPGTRLTVT.

By proportion, this clone is medium-sized. This sequence joins TRBV14 and TRBJ1-4; D not certain. Germline V gene data show CDR1 as SGHDN and CDR2 as FVKESK. Trimming pared 2 bases from V and 0 bases from J, leaving 7 bases between. This CDR3 has 15 residues. In DNA form, the CDR3 reads TGTGCCAGCAGCCAAACGCACTCAACTAATGAAAAACTGTTTTTT. This codes for CASSQTHSTNEKLFF.

The rearrangement uses TRBV6-1 and TRBJ2-7; 7 positions agree with TRBD1. Germline assignment: CDR1 MNHNS and CDR2 SASEGT. This CDR3 has 15 amino acids. V trimming: 1 base; J trimming: 0 bases; junction bases outside the gene matches: 3. For the CDR3, the DNA is TGTGCCAGCAGTGAAGGACAGGGATTCTCCTACGAGCAGTACTTC. It codes for CASSEGQGFSYEQYF.

V usage is TRBV5-4 and J usage is TRBJ1-3, with 8 nucleotides matching TRBD1. Germline assignment: CDR1 SGHNT and CDR2 YYREEE (reference sequence). The length of the CDR3 is 17 residues. V trimming: 0 bases; J trimming: 0 bases; junction bases outside the gene matches: 5. The CDR3 protein is CASSLGGTGGSGNTIYF. CDR3 nucleotide sequence: TGTGCCAGCAGCTTGGGGGGTACAGGGGGCTCTGGAAACACCATATATTTT. Full variable domain (outside the CDR3, taken from reference TRBV5-4 and TRBJ1-3): ETGVTQSPTHLIKTRGQQVTLRCSSQSGHNTVSWYQQALGQGPQFIFQYYREEENGRGNFPPRFSGLQFPNYSSELNVNALELDDSALYLCASSLGGTGGSGNTIYFGEGSWLTVV.

This chain joins TRBV6-5 and TRBJ1-1; D gene unclear. Germline V gene data show CDR1 as MNHEY and CDR2 as SVGAGI. The CDR3 spans 13 residues. V was cut by 6 bases and J by 2 bases, with 10 bases left in between. CDR3 in DNA: TGTGCCAGCAGGCCCGGGAAAAACACTGAAGCTTTCTTT. Protein sequence: CASRPGKNTEAFF.

The chain uses TRBV7-2 and TRBJ1-6; TRBD1 might be the D (5 bases). Germline lookup yields CDR1 SGHTA and CDR2 FQGNSA. The V and J ends lost 5 bases and 7 bases respectively, with 21 bases between them. The CDR3 runs 17 residues. CDR3 residues: CASSVRGPGLPNSPLHF. In DNA form, the CDR3 reads TGTGCCAGCAGCGTTAGGGGTCCGGGCCTCCCCAATTCACCCCTCCACTTT.

The V and J genes are TRBV27 and TRBJ1-5, with TRBD1 matching 7 bases. J lost 2 bases, V lost 2 bases, and 3 bases had no gene match. From germline, CDR1 is MNHEY and CDR2 SMNVEV (reference sequence). The length of the CDR3 is 15 residues. CDR3 bases: TGTGCCAGCAGTTTAAGGGGGCATGGCAATCAGCCCCAGCATTTT. Its translation: CASSLRGHGNQPQHF.

V gene TRBV11-2 combines with J gene TRBJ2-7; maybe TRBD1 (5 bases). Trimming left V 7 bases short and J 4 bases short, with 17 bases between. From germline, CDR1 is SGHAT and CDR2 FQNNGV. This CDR3 has 14 residues. The CDR3 DNA sequence: TGTGCCAGCACCCCGACAGTCCGGAGTTACGAGCAGTACTTC. Protein product: CASTPTVRSYEQYF.

The genes are TRBV5-3 and TRBJ2-7; D might be TRBD2 (6 bases). TRBV5-3 is sorted into the ORF group, with uncertain function. This CDR3 is 14 amino acids long. Trimming removed 8 bases at V and 0 bases at J, with 15 bases between. For the CDR3, the DNA is TGTGCCAGCCCGCGAGGCGGGGACTCCTACGAGCAGTACTTC. It yields the protein CASPRGGDSYEQYF.

The V call is TRBV4-2, the J call TRBJ1-4; D remains unclear. V lost 0 bases, J lost 1 base, and 3 bases lay in between. This CDR3 has 14 residues. From germline, CDR1 is LGHNA and CDR2 YNFKEQ. CDR3 nucleotides: TGTGCCAGCAGCCAAGAACTAACTAATGAAAAACTGTTTTTT. Residues: CASSQELTNEKLFF.

This chain connects TRBV11-2 to TRBJ2-6; TRBD2 agrees at 8 bases. V dropped 5 bases and J dropped 8; count of bases not matched to a gene: 8. Per the germline V gene, CDR1 is SGHAT and CDR2 is FQNNGV. The CDR3 consists of 15 residues. The CDR3, as DNA: TGTGCCAGCAGCCCCCCGGGGGGGCGGACCAACGTCCTGACTTTC. Translated: CASSPPGGRTNVLTF.

The chain carries TRBV5-4 and TRBJ2-1; perhaps TRBD2 as D (5 bases). V was clipped by 0 bases and J by 7 bases, with 8 bases between them. The germline CDR1 and CDR2 sequences are SGHNT and YYREEE (reference sequence). The CDR3 consists of 13 residues. The CDR3 spells CASSLARGNEQFF. Written as DNA, the CDR3 is TGTGCCAGCAGCTTGGCGAGAGGGAATGAGCAGTTCTTC.

This clone is a singleton in its sample. The chain combines TRBV23-1 with TRBJ1-2; D is unclear. Being an ORF, TRBV23-1 has a function that is uncertain. This CDR3 comprises 14 residues. Trimming removed 4 bases from V and 6 bases from J, with 15 bases in between. The CDR3 loop is CASSPLKRLNGYTF. In DNA form, the CDR3 reads TGCGCCAGCAGTCCCCTTAAGAGGCTCAATGGCTACACCTTC.

The chain uses TRBV10-3 and TRBJ2-1, with 12 bases matching TRBD2. The germline V gene encodes CDR1 ENHRY and CDR2 SYGVKD. This CDR3 has 13 residues. The J segment lost 13 bases and the V segment lost 2 bases, leaving 3 bases of the junction unmatched. This CDR3 is CAISETSGRIQFF. The CDR3 region has the DNA TGTGCCATCAGTGAGACTAGCGGGAGGATCCAGTTCTTC.

The V gene is TRBV28, the J gene TRBJ2-5; 7 nucleotides align to TRBD1. V lost 9 bases, J lost 2 bases, and 9 bases stayed unmatched. CDR1 is MDHEN, CDR2 SYDVKM, per germline. This CDR3 spans 14 amino acids. CDR3 in amino acids: CASTQGDRQETQYF. The CDR3 DNA reads as TGTGCCAGTACGCAGGGGGATAGACAAGAGACCCAGTACTTC. The whole variable domain, remainder taken from reference TRBV28 and TRBJ2-5, is DVKVTQSSRYLVKRTGEKVFLECVQDMDHENMFWYRQDPGLGLRLIYFSYDVKMKEKGDIPEGYSVSREKKERFSLILESASTNQTSMYLCASTQGDRQETQYFGPGTRLLVL.

The rearrangement uses TRBV11-3 and TRBJ2-2; D remains ambiguous. The V end was cut by 6 bases, the J end by 5 bases, with 16 bases between. Germline lookup yields CDR1 SGHNT and CDR2 YENEEA. This CDR3 comprises 15 residues. CDR3 loop: CASRSREAWTGELFF. CDR3 coding DNA: TGTGCCAGCAGGTCGCGAGAGGCTTGGACCGGGGAGCTGTTTTTT.

The chain recombines TRBV13 with TRBJ1-1; D might be TRBD1 (5 bases). Germline loops: CDR1 PRHDT, CDR2 FYEKMQ (reference sequence). Trimming cost V 6 bases and J 8 bases, with 19 bases left between them. This CDR3 contains 14 residues. CDR3 sequence reads: CASRGDRLPREAFF. The CDR3 DNA reads TGTGCCAGCAGGGGCGACAGACTTCCTCGAGAAGCTTTCTTT.

V gene TRBV5-1 combines with J gene TRBJ1-2; D possibly corresponds to TRBD1 (6 bases). CDR1 and CDR2 from the germline V gene are SGHRS and YFSETQ. The CDR3 sequence is 16 residues long. Between the trimmed V and J ends, which lost 4 bases and 0 bases, there was a span of 16 bases. DNA of the CDR3: TGCGCCAGCAGCCGAGAACGCCGGGACACTAACTATGGCTACACCTTC. Translation: CASSRERRDTNYGYTF.

The chain carries TRBV28 and TRBJ2-1, with TRBD2 matching 9 bases. The germline gives CDR1 MDHEN, CDR2 SYDVKM. This CDR3 spans 15 amino acids. Trimming at V came to 5 bases and at J to 3 bases, leaving 5 bases not matched to a gene. In nucleotides, the CDR3 is TGTGCCAGCAGTGTAGCGGGAGTCAGCTACAATGAGCAGTTCTTC. This codes for CASSVAGVSYNEQFF.

The chain employs TRBV27 and TRBJ2-7; 7 bases are shared with TRBD1. CDR1 and CDR2 from the germline V gene are MNHEY and SMNVEV (reference sequence). Germline trimming cut 6 bases from V and 2 bases from J; bases unmatched to any gene: 4. This CDR3 has 13 amino acids. CDR3: CASSTGVAYEQYF. The CDR3 DNA is TGTGCCAGCAGCACAGGGGTAGCCTACGAGCAGTACTTC.

V and J are TRBV9 and TRBJ2-5; 8 nucleotides align to TRBD1. CDR3 length: 16 amino acids. Losses at the gene ends were 0 bases for V and 2 bases for J; bases not matched to a gene: 6. Germline CDR1 is SGDLS and CDR2 is YYNGEE. CDR3 region: CASSVATGGLQETQYF. CDR3 DNA: TGTGCCAGCAGCGTAGCTACAGGGGGGCTACAAGAGACCCAGTACTTC. Full variable domain (remainder filled in from reference TRBV9 and TRBJ2-5): DSGVTQTPKHLITATGQRVTLRCSPRSGDLSVYWYQQSLDQGLQFLIQYYNGEERAKGNILERFSAQQFPDLHSELNLSSLELGDSALYFCASSVATGGLQETQYFGPGTRLLVL.

This clone was counted only a few times. The rearrangement links TRBV7-2 to TRBJ1-2, with D perhaps TRBD1 (6 bases). V lost 1 base and J lost 2, with 17 bases in between. Germline V CDR1 and CDR2: SGHTA, FQGNSA. The CDR3 has 17 residues. The CDR3 sequence is CASSLGGRGGVNYGYTF. Here the CDR3 DNA reads TGTGCCAGCAGCTTAGGCGGCAGGGGAGGGGTAAACTATGGCTACACCTTC.

The sample holds one count of this clone. The V and J genes are TRBV21-1 and TRBJ2-1; the D call of TRBD1 is as the table states it, not checked on the DNA. TRBV21-1 is a known pseudogene. The CDR3 is made up of 17 amino acids. The DNA of the CDR3 is TGTGCCAGCAGCACCCAACCAGGGGAGATCTCCTACAATGAGCAGTTCTTC. Translating gives CASSTQPGEISYNEQFF.

For the CDR3, the DNA is TGTGCCAGCAGCAGGAAGGAGGCGACTAGCGACGGGGGCACAGATACGCAGTATTTT. It codes for CASSRKEATSDGGTDTQYF. V and J are TRBV7-8 and TRBJ2-3; TRBD2 matches 8 bases. Germline-derived CDR1 and CDR2 are SGHVS and FQNEAQ. There are 19 residues in the CDR3. Trimming took 5 bases from V and 1 from J; bases not matched to a gene: 17.

The rearrangement links TRBV6-5 to TRBJ2-7, with 13 bases matching TRBD2. Germline loops: CDR1 MNHEY, CDR2 SVGAGI. V lost 0 bases, J lost 4 bases, and 0 bases stayed unmatched. The CDR3 runs to 15 residues. CDR3 sequence: CASSYSTSGRYEQYF. The CDR3 DNA is TGTGCCAGCAGTTACTCGACTAGCGGGAGGTACGAGCAGTACTTC.

The CDR3 sequence is CASSKTGTSYEQYF. In nucleotides, the CDR3 is TGTGCCAGCAGTAAAACCGGGACATCCTACGAGCAGTACTTC. The J gene is TRBJ2-5, the V gene TRBV6-5; D possibly corresponds to TRBD1 (6 bases). The end of the DNA fits TRBJ2-7 better, so the J call may be wrong. CDR3 size: 14 residues. In germline, CDR1 is MNHEY, CDR2 SVGAGI.